The clone carrying this T cell receptor (beta chain) was observed a few times. The antigen is unknown. The data stem from a study of blood T cells in healthy people across ages. Study overall: Per two T cells, template switching captured roughly one barcoded beta molecule. Study-wide findings and caveats: Possibly confounding the expanded clonotype changes was the fact that donor CMV status was unknown.

The germline gives CDR1 SNHLY, CDR2 FYNNEI. With 6 bases removed from V and 2 bases from J, the gap between germline ends came to 8 bases. The CDR3 runs 13 residues. Caucasian, healthy and from Russia, the donors were aged between roughly 6 and 95. The draw of peripheral blood yielded about 9.4 milliliters from each donor. A second roughly 6 to 12 cycle PCR used barcoded and J-beta primers. One entry per CDR3 protein, called by TCRdb with MiXCR from the 5' RACE reads. The table lists 1.5 million or so distinct CDR3 sequences, 42% of them singletons. The sequence came from a woman aged 18-30 years in good health. The rearrangement links TRBV2 to TRBJ2-4; tentative D call: TRBD2 (5 bases). The sequenced sample consisted of blood. The CDR3 loop reads CASSSGTKNIQYF. In DNA form, the CDR3 reads TGTGCCAGCAGCTCCGGGACCAAAAACATTCAGTACTTC. The complete variable domain, with remaining parts taken from reference TRBV2 and TRBJ2-4, reads EPEVTQTPSHQVTQMGQEVILRCVPISNHLYFYWYRQILGQKVEFLVSFYNNEISEKSEIFDDQFSVERPDGSNFTLKIRSTKLEDSAMYFCASSSGTKNIQYFGAGTRLSVL.